This T cell receptor (beta chain) was identified during a study of OX40 agonist ivuxolimab in advanced cancers. Study-level information: The patients received ivuxolimab by intravenous route every 2 weeks at 0.01 to 10 mg/kg. Earlier anti-PD-1, anti-PD-L1 or anti-CTLA-4 therapy was permitted; around 40% had received some. Two patients with cutaneous melanoma and one with hepatocellular carcinoma, three in total, showed partial responses.

Using immunoSEQ multiplex PCR, the repertoire was profiled, and TCRdb retains in-frame clones only, with some absent. The sample includes 70,000 to 85,000 clones, about 93% of them seen just once. The sequence was collected from an adult with an advanced solid tumor such as melanoma, head and neck, liver or kidney cancer. Here the sequenced sample was CD4+ or CD8+ T cells sorted from blood, taken in a trial of the OX40 agonist ivuxolimab.

DNA of the CDR3: TGCGCCAGCTCCCCACCGGGGGTCACTGAAGCTTTCTTT. Translated: CASSPPGVTEAFF. The J gene is TRBJ1-1, the V gene TRBV5-1; possibly TRBD1 for D (5 bases). With 7 bases removed from V and 4 bases from J, the gap between germline ends came to 14 bases. The CDR3 length is 13 residues. Looked up from germline, CDR1 is SGHRS and CDR2 is YFSETQ.